This T cell receptor beta chain was sequenced in a study of blood T cell repertoires in COVID-19 (dated by TCRdb to about 2020). For context, the study as a whole: The collaborator samples originated in the United States, Italy and Spain and spanned the acute and convalescent phases of COVID-19. Sample metadata almost always included a de-identified subject ID, COVID-19 status, age in years and sex. Deeply sampled blood TCRbeta repertoires from subjects exposed to, actively infected with, or recovered from COVID-19 were included in the dataset. HLA class I and class II types, where available, came from metadata supplied by the sample provider rather than from assay-based typing. The repertoires were released in a freely available public database meant as a resource for research on the immune response to SARS-CoV-2. The prospective study material was composed of cDNA or gDNA derived from T cells, B-cell-depleted T cells, or PBMCs. The samples were drawn from two sources: the first 160 participants of the ongoing ImmuneRACE study, and 1,000 to 1,500 subjects contributed by 6 global collaborators. Broad study findings and their caveats: How much clinical and demographic metadata was included differed by source and by participant, and the metadata was provided uncurated.

Whole blood was collected in K2EDTA tubes by collaborating institutions according to the institutions' own protocols. For TCRbeta analysis, collaborators shipped samples in one of three forms: frozen whole blood, isolated PBMCs, or DNA extracted from either of those sample types. A remark on this clone: Which antigen it targets is not known. Nothing much larger sits one base from this clone, and base qualities are not available.

TCRbeta CDR3 regions were amplified from genomic DNA using the immunoSEQ Assay, a bias-controlled multiplex PCR. In the original analysis: Within the assay, amplification of reference gene primers was used to estimate how many nucleated cells each sample contained. Sequence reads were collapsed and filtered to measure the absolute abundance of every unique TCRbeta CDR3 rearrangement. For each sample, productive Simpson clonality was calculated by taking the square root of Simpson's diversity index across productive rearrangements. This is the immuneACCESS table as TCRdb keeps it, with only in-frame sequences that have V and J called. A part of the clones is gone; compared with another copy, unresolved V genes explain less than half, and the rest is unexplained. From that table come the V and J calls and clone size; the DNA was used to work out D and trimming. The table for this sample lists around 150,000 clones; around 80% of them were counted only once. Clones ranked in the top ten supply around a sixth of the sample.

The origin of this receptor is a man aged 45-65 years with acute or convalescent COVID-19. Sequenced input: peripheral blood.

CDR3 loop: CASSLTSGGSSTDTQYF. The DNA sequence reads TGTGCCAGCAGTTTGACTAGCGGGGGATCTAGCACAGATACGCAGTATTTT. This receptor chain uses TRBV2 and TRBJ2-3, and TRBD2 matches 12 of the central bases. Based on the germline V gene, the CDR1 and CDR2 sequences are SNHLY and FYNNEI. Taken from cysteine to phenylalanine, the CDR3 has 17 residues. The DNA shown is the 51-base CDR3, in frame from base 1. V is trimmed back by 5 bases and J by 0 bases, and the junction contains 6 bases that no gene match accounts for. Where the CDR3 stops, the reference TRBV2 and TRBJ2-3 genes take over; the full variable domain is EPEVTQTPSHQVTQMGQEVILRCVPISNHLYFYWYRQILGQKVEFLVSFYNNEISEKSEIFDDQFSVERPDGSNFTLKIRSTKLEDSAMYFCASSLTSGGSSTDTQYFGPGTRLTVL.